This TCR beta chain was captured in a study of shared clonotypes between healthy human individuals. Points from the study as a whole: Around 4.7% of naive CD4 clonotypes were shared across a handful of donors.

Of note for this clone: The antigen is not known.

Looked up from germline, CDR1 is WSHSY and CDR2 is SAAADI. This CDR3 has 12 residues. The ends were cut back, 6 bases at V and 3 bases at J, with 8 bases in the middle. Each subset's genomic DNA was shared equally among a number of immunoSEQ plates. TCRdb's table, derived via immunoSEQ multiplex PCR, lists solely in-frame clones and lacks some. The sample holds 2 million to 3 million clones, approximately 93% seen once. This receptor was taken from a young man in good health. Some clones in this sample may be carry-over from other donors' samples. The chain uses TRBV10-2 and TRBJ1-2; D gene ambiguous. Sequencing input: naive CD4+ T cells from PBMCs. As for subset: CD45RA+ positively selected. The CDR3 DNA reads TGCGCCAGCAGCCCGTTCGACTATGGCTACACCTTC. Its translation is CASSPFDYGYTF.